These 2 T cell receptor beta chains were sequenced from one sample in a study of cytomegalovirus exposure and HLA in healthy donors. Primers: 60 Vbeta forward and 13 Jbeta reverse. The protocol was immunoSEQ multiplex PCR, while the TCRdb copy is restricted to in-frame clones and leaves out a portion. The profile shows about 190,000 clones, 79% of them singletons. The sequenced sample was PBMCs. These receptor sequences come from a woman in her late teens or twenties in good health and CMV-seronegative.

This clone is categorized as medium-sized. This rearrangement joins TRBV11-1 to TRBJ2-4, with D possibly matching TRBD1 (6 bases). The CDR3 has 14 amino acids. V lost 3 bases to trimming and J lost 6 bases, with 12 bases between them. Germline V CDR1 and CDR2: SGHAT, FQDESV (reference sequence). CDR3 nucleotides: TGTGCCAGCAGCTTCCAGGGGTCTGGAAACATTCAGTACTTC. As protein: CASSFQGSGNIQYF. Full variable domain (remainder filled in from reference TRBV11-1 and TRBJ2-4): EAEVAQSPRYKITEKSQAVAFWCDPISGHATLYWYRQILGQGPELLVQFQDESVVDDSQLPKDRFSAERLKGVDSTLKIQPAELGDSAMYLCASSFQGSGNIQYFGAGTRLSVL.

This clone was detected once. Other DNA sequences in this specimen translate into the identical CDR3. This chain joins TRBV30 and TRBJ2-2; 8 bases align to TRBD2. The V segment lost 3 bases and the J segment 7 bases; nucleotides outside the gene matches: 13. Germline V gene data show CDR1 as GTSNPN and CDR2 as SVGIG (reference sequence). CDR3 length: 16 residues. The CDR3 loop reads CAWRVAGYFRGGELFF. The CDR3 DNA sequence: TGTGCCTGGAGGGTAGCGGGATATTTCAGAGGCGGGGAGCTGTTTTTT.